This T cell receptor beta chain was observed in a study of cytomegalovirus exposure and HLA in healthy donors. General study points: Among the most significant clusters, several appeared linked to common viral pathogens in a later analysis. More clonal expansion characterized HLA-associated TCR beta chains than equally common others in a later analysis. The number of N-insertions in an Asian-associated ancestry cluster was reportedly below the roughly 700-donor mean in a later analysis.

Points on this clone: The antigen remains unidentified.

The primer mix had 60 Vbeta and 13 Jbeta primers. The method was immunoSEQ multiplex PCR; TCRdb's version includes in-frame clones alone and lacks a portion of them. The sample holds just over 80,000 clones. V was shortened by 4 bases and J by 4 bases, with 18 bases between the two germline ends. The CDR3 extends over 15 amino acids. Germline assignment: CDR1 SGDLS and CDR2 YYNGEE. This receptor was identified in a woman between 25 and 40 years old in good health and CMV-seronegative. The sequencing input was PBMCs. The chain has TRBV9 and TRBJ2-7, with a tentative D call TRBD2 (5 bases). CDR3 amino acids: CASSPEPGSGYEQYF. CDR3 DNA: TGTGCCAGCAGCCCTGAGCCGGGGTCGGGGTACGAGCAGTACTTC.